This TCR beta chain was sequenced in a study of response to subunit inactivated influenza vaccine. Germline assignment: CDR1 SGHDT and CDR2 YYEEEE. Trimming took 2 bases from V and 5 from J, leaving 14 bases between them. CDR3 length equals 15 residues. Study conclusions and caveats: New T cells are recruited in small numbers by each seasonal influenza vaccination, according to the authors' suggestion.

In TCRdb, the RT-PCR reads were re-called with MiXCR into one record per CDR3 protein. The sample includes under 750,000 distinct CDR3 sequences, approximately 12% of them seen just once. Worth noting for this clonotype: What it recognizes is unknown.

The sequence derives from a man between 50 and 59 years old who received an inactivated influenza vaccine. The sequencing here drew on PBMCs from blood, taken on the day of vaccination. V and J are TRBV5-6 and TRBJ2-1; the D gene is possibly TRBD1 (6 bases). CDR3 DNA: TGTGCCAGCAGCTTCGGACAGATGGGCGACAATGAGCAGTTCTTC. It encodes CASSFGQMGDNEQFF.